This section outlines one T cell receptor beta chain sequence together with its context. The antigen is not known. The CDR3 consists of 15 residues. The germline V gene encodes CDR1 MNHEY and CDR2 SMNVEV (reference sequence). With 5 bases clipped from V and 1 base from J, the junction kept 6 bases outside the gene matches. The sample originates from a study of glioma-infiltrating T cells after dendritic cell vaccination. Looking at the study overall: Three intradermal dendritic cell vaccine injections were given every two weeks.

Profiling relied on immunoSEQ multiplex PCR, and the TCRdb table lists in-frame clones only, not all of them. In the table there are fewer than 95,000 clones, approximately 81% of which are singletons. Points from the study as a whole: Complete blood and tumor specimen sets were limited to few patients. Patients with more pretreatment TILs had longer time to progression and survival.

Time point specified: after dendritic cell vaccination, including at tumor progression/relapse. No glioblastoma patient carried an isocitrate dehydrogenase mutation. The TCR originated in a human donor with glioblastoma. The J gene is TRBJ1-1, the V gene TRBV27; 8 nucleotides align to TRBD1. This sample comprised blood, obtained after dendritic cell vaccination. CDR3 residues: CASSTGTGGNTEAFF. Written as DNA, the CDR3 is TGTGCCAGCAGTACGGGGACAGGAGGGAACACTGAAGCTTTCTTT.